The clone carrying this TCR beta chain was detected only a few times. Its antigen is not identified. Every isolated RNA sample was fully reverse transcribed, so sequencing captured expressed TCRB transcripts. Using immunoSEQ multiplex PCR, the repertoire was profiled, and TCRdb retains in-frame clones only, with some absent. The top ten clones hold 0.55% to 0.8% of a sample with about 70,000 clones, approximately 47% of them seen once. The data belong to a study of beta chain features in type 1 diabetes. Study in general: No patient-donor differences in age, gender, total cells or subset yield. Study results and caveats: Fewer junction insertions and more nucleotide deletions appeared in type 1 diabetes patients. The study found moderately but significantly shorter TCRB CDR3s in all four CD4+ subsets of Type 1 diabetes patients. Amplification by PCR could prefer shorter templates, with the same effect in patients and controls.

A CD45RO/CCR7/CD25/CD127/CD95/CD27 panel sorted naive, central memory, regulatory and stem cell-like memory CD4+ cells. The germline CDR1 and CDR2 sequences are MNHEY and SMNVEV (reference sequence). The CDR3 loop spans 16 amino acids. Deletions cut 5 bases from V and 4 bases from J, with 20 bases between. The V and J genes are TRBV27 and TRBJ1-1, with TRBD1 as a possible D gene (5 bases). The receptor was derived from a man aged 25-40 years with type 1 diabetes. Sample: central memory CD4+ T cells from blood. The CDR3 reads CASSLGALGWSTEAFF. Written as DNA, the CDR3 is TGTGCCAGCAGTCTTGGGGCACTGGGGTGGAGCACTGAAGCTTTCTTT.